In its sample, the clone carrying this TCR beta chain was seen a few times. Clones were sequenced by immunoSEQ multiplex PCR, and TCRdb holds only the in-frame ones, with some missing. The sample carries approximately 100,000 clones, 92% recorded once. The length of the CDR3 is 12 residues. Trimming pared 5 bases from V and 8 bases from J, leaving 10 bases between. The entry originates in a study of control samples from healthy donors and cancer patients. The chain combines TRBV12-3 or TRBV12-4 with TRBJ2-1, with a weak D call TRBD1 (5 bases). Sequenced material: blood. The clonotype comes from a human donor in good health. The donor label of this sample is uncertain. The CDR3 loop reads CASSNRIYEQFF. The CDR3 DNA reads as TGTGCCAGCAGTAACAGGATCTATGAGCAGTTCTTC.